The 32 T cell receptor beta chains reported below all come from one sample, sequenced in a study of T cells in Graves' hyperthyroidism and ophthalmopathy. Amplified TCR beta CDR3 regions came from RNA transcripts. TCR CDR3 underwent first-round RT-PCR with the HTBI primer set. TCRdb re-called the multiplex PCR reads with MiXCR, one entry per CDR3 protein. The sample has fewer than 300,000 distinct CDR3 sequences, about 25% seen once. Sequencing was performed on blood. These receptors all stem from a man aged 35 to 55 with Graves' hyperthyroidism that later progressed to Graves' ophthalmopathy.

Ten or more counts support this clonotype. This sequence joins TRBV5-1 and TRBJ2-5; the match to TRBD2 covers 9 bases. This CDR3 region has 17 residues. With 1 base clipped from V and 0 bases from J, the junction kept 7 bases outside the gene matches. Germline assignment: CDR1 SGHRS and CDR2 YFSETQ. The CDR3 protein is CASSLMGTSLHQETQYF. In DNA, the CDR3 is TGCGCCAGCAGCTTGATGGGGACTAGCCTTCACCAAGAGACCCAGTACTTC.

This clonotype appeared a single time. The genes are TRBV7-9 and TRBJ1-2, with D perhaps TRBD1 (6 bases). V lost 5 bases, J lost 7 bases, and 14 bases lay in between. Germline CDR1 and CDR2: SEHNR and FQNEAQ (reference sequence). The CDR3 extends over 13 amino acids. The CDR3 here is CASSEDSLVGYTF. The CDR3 coding sequence is TGTGCCAGCAGCGAGGACAGCCTCGTTGGCTACACCTTC.

This clonotype was seen repeatedly, ten times or more. This chain connects TRBV5-4 to TRBJ1-2, with 9 bases aligning to TRBD1. Germline trimming cut 4 bases from V and 7 bases from J; bases unmatched to any gene: 14. In germline, CDR1 is SGHNT, CDR2 YYREEE (reference sequence). The CDR3 totals 16 residues. The chain's CDR3 is CASSPGQGKRYLGYTF. The CDR3 bases are TGTGCCAGCAGCCCAGGACAGGGGAAAAGGTATCTTGGCTACACCTTC.

This clonotype was recorded many times. V and J are TRBV20-1 and TRBJ2-6; TRBD2 aligns across 12 bases. Germline V gene lookup returns CDR1 DFQATT and CDR2 SNEGSKA (reference sequence). The CDR3 consists of 17 residues. With V trimmed by 3 bases and J by 4 bases, 7 bases remained unmatched. The CDR3 loop is CSASRLAGVSGANVLTF. DNA for the CDR3: TGCAGTGCTAGCCGACTAGCGGGAGTATCCGGGGCCAACGTCCTGACTTTC.

This clonotype was counted many times. The rearrangement joins TRBV29-1 to TRBJ1-5; tentatively, D is TRBD1 (5 bases). The V end was cut by 8 bases, the J end by 3 bases, with 14 bases between. Germline V gene data show CDR1 as SQVTM and CDR2 as ANQGSEA. The CDR3 is 13 amino acids. The CDR3 sequence: CSTRDGPNQPQHF. Here the CDR3 DNA reads TGCAGCACCAGGGACGGACCCAATCAGCCCCAGCATTTT.

The sample holds many counts of this clonotype. The CDR3 bases are TGCAGTGCTAGTAGTCCGCCCCACGAGCAGTACTTC. Its protein is CSASSPPHEQYF. The chain employs TRBV20-1 and TRBJ2-7; D gene ambiguous. Trimming stripped 3 bases from V and 5 bases from J, with 11 bases between. The CDR3 length is 12 residues. Germline CDR1 and CDR2: DFQATT and SNEGSKA (reference sequence).

Many counts were recorded for this clonotype. The chain uses TRBV15 and TRBJ2-7, with 9 bases lining up with TRBD1. The CDR3 extends over 14 amino acids. V lost 2 bases and J lost 4; bases outside the gene matches: 3. Germline lookup yields CDR1 LNHNV and CDR2 YYDKDF (reference sequence). For the CDR3, the DNA is TGTGCCACCAGCAGAAAGGGACAGGGTTACGAGCAGTACTTC. This gives the protein CATSRKGQGYEQYF.

This clonotype was recorded only once. The chain couples TRBV6-2 or TRBV6-3 to TRBJ1-2; D is perhaps TRBD1 (6 bases). The CDR3 extends over 14 amino acids. With 6 bases removed from V and 4 bases from J, the gap between germline ends came to 15 bases. Germline V gives CDR1 MNHEY, CDR2 SVGEGT. The CDR3 DNA reads as TGTGCCAGCAGCCAAGACAGGATCCTCTATGGCTACACCTTC. Its translation is CASSQDRILYGYTF.

This clonotype was observed many times. V is TRBV29-1 and J is TRBJ1-5, with 9 bases matching TRBD1. The CDR3 spans 15 residues. CDR1 and CDR2 (germline): SQVTM, ANQGSEA. The J segment lost 3 bases and the V segment lost 4 bases, leaving 7 bases of the junction unmatched. The CDR3 DNA is TGCAGCGTTGCCATGGGACAGGGCAACAATCAGCCCCAGCATTTT. Its translation is CSVAMGQGNNQPQHF.

This clonotype was detected many times. The chain has TRBV5-1 and TRBJ2-5, with 7 bases aligning to TRBD1. Germline V gene lookup returns CDR1 SGHRS and CDR2 YFSETQ. The J segment lost 3 bases and the V segment lost 3 bases, leaving 8 bases of the junction unmatched. The CDR3 length is 15 residues. This CDR3 is CASSSGQHLKETQYF. CDR3 nucleotides: TGCGCCAGCAGCTCGGGACAGCACTTGAAAGAGACCCAGTACTTC.

Many counts were recorded for this clonotype. This rearrangement joins TRBV28 to TRBJ2-7; TRBD2 matches at 10 bases. Per germline, CDR1 MDHEN and CDR2 SYDVKM. This CDR3 region has 16 residues. Trimming at V came to 6 bases and at J to 2 bases, leaving 10 bases not matched to a gene. CDR3 coding DNA: TGTGCCAGCAGCCGCCTGCGGGGGACTAGCGCCTACGAGCAGTACTTC. Its translation is CASSRLRGTSAYEQYF.

This clonotype was recorded many times. The chain couples TRBV30 to TRBJ1-2; 10 bases agree with TRBD1. Germline V gene sequence: CDR1 GTSNPN, CDR2 SVGIG (reference sequence). The V gene end was trimmed by 3 bases and the J gene end by 8 bases; junction bases not matched to a gene: 15. CDR3 length equals 16 residues. The CDR3 nucleotides read TGTGCCTGGAGGAAGGTGTGGACAGGGGGGCGTTTAGGCTACACCTTC. This codes for CAWRKVWTGGRLGYTF.

The chain combines TRBV7-2 with TRBJ2-7, with TRBD1 matching 9 bases. Germline V CDR1 and CDR2: SGHTA, FQGNSA. The CDR3 runs 15 residues. V lost 4 bases, J lost 2 bases, and 6 bases stayed unmatched. CDR3 loop: CASSSQTGGAYEQYF. The DNA for the CDR3 is TGTGCCAGCAGCTCCCAGACAGGGGGTGCCTACGAGCAGTACTTC. The full variable domain, in which reference TRBV7-2 and TRBJ2-7 provide the parts outside the CDR3, is GAGVSQSPSNKVTEKGKDVELRCDPISGHTALYWYRQSLGQGLEFLIYFQGNSAPDKSGLPSDRFSAERTGGSVSTLTIQRTQQEDSAVYLCASSSQTGGAYEQYFGPGTRLTVT.

This clonotype has ten or more counts. J is TRBJ2-5 and V is TRBV11-3; 10 bases line up with TRBD1. CDR1 is SGHNT, CDR2 YENEEA, per germline. V trimming: 4 bases; J trimming: 4 bases; junction bases outside the gene matches: 9. The CDR3 sequence is 16 residues long. CDR3 amino acids: CASSSYRDRGLETQYF. CDR3 DNA: TGTGCCAGCAGCTCCTACCGGGACAGGGGCTTAGAGACCCAGTACTTC.

This clonotype was recorded at least ten times. V and J are TRBV29-1 and TRBJ2-5, with D perhaps TRBD1 (6 bases). The CDR3 loop spans 12 amino acids. Per the germline V gene, CDR1 is SQVTM and CDR2 is ANQGSEA. Trimming stripped 7 bases from V and 3 bases from J, with 12 bases between. The CDR3 loop reads CSAGRDKETQYF. The CDR3 bases are TGCAGCGCAGGTCGGGACAAAGAGACCCAGTACTTC. Supplemented by reference TRBV29-1 and TRBJ2-5, the full variable domain reads SAVISQKPSRDICQRGTSLTIQCQVDSQVTMMFWYRQQPGQSLTLIATANQGSEATYESGFVIDKFPISRPNLTFSTLTVSNMSPEDSSIYLCSAGRDKETQYFGPGTRLLVL.

Only one count was recorded for this clonotype. The chain couples TRBV7-8 to TRBJ2-2; D unclear. V dropped 2 bases and J dropped 0 bases, with 7 bases sitting between them. The CDR3 extends over 15 amino acids. Germline CDR1 is SGHVS and CDR2 is FQNEAQ. The DNA of the CDR3 is TGTGCCAGCAGCTTAAAGATGACGAACACCGGGGAGCTGTTTTTT. Encoded protein: CASSLKMTNTGELFF.

This clonotype occurred many times. The V gene is TRBV5-1, the J gene TRBJ1-2; 7 nucleotides align to TRBD1. The V gene end was trimmed by 2 bases and the J gene end by 2 bases; junction bases not matched to a gene: 6. Germline V lookup: CDR1 SGHRS, CDR2 YFSETQ. The CDR3 is 15 residues long. The CDR3: CASSFKTGNNYGYTF. DNA of the CDR3: TGCGCCAGCAGCTTTAAGACAGGGAACAACTATGGCTACACCTTC. The full variable domain, completed using reference TRBV5-1 and TRBJ1-2, is KAGVTQTPRYLIKTRGQQVTLSCSPISGHRSVSWYQQTPGQGLQFLFEYFSETQRNKGNFPGRFSGRQFSNSRSEMNVSTLELGDSALYLCASSFKTGNNYGYTFGSGTRLTVV.

The J gene is TRBJ1-2, the V gene TRBV6-2 or TRBV6-3, with a possible D match to TRBD1 (6 bases). The CDR3 has 14 residues. V was shortened by 2 bases and J by 4 bases, with 11 bases between the two germline ends. Germline assignment: CDR1 MNHEY and CDR2 SVGEGT. The CDR3 region is CASSYGSGAYGYTF. The CDR3 bases are TGTGCCAGCAGTTACGGTTCGGGGGCCTATGGCTACACCTTC.

This clonotype was observed at least ten times. This chain connects TRBV10-3 to TRBJ2-7; D ambiguous. The CDR3 covers 12 residues. V lost 2 bases, J lost 5 bases, and 7 bases lay in between. Germline V gene sequence: CDR1 ENHRY, CDR2 SYGVKD. Written as DNA, the CDR3 is TGTGCCATCAGTGAGAAGGCCCACGAGCAGTACTTC. This translates into CAISEKAHEQYF.

The V call is TRBV6-1, the J call TRBJ2-5, with 9 bases aligning to TRBD2. From germline, CDR1 is MNHNS and CDR2 SASEGT. V was pared by 6 bases and J by 3 bases, with 5 bases of the junction left unmatched. The CDR3 is made up of 14 amino acids. The DNA for the CDR3 is TGTGCCAGCAGCGTACTAGCGGGCAAAGAGACCCAGTACTTC. Residues: CASSVLAGKETQYF.

This sequence joins TRBV12-3 or TRBV12-4 and TRBJ1-5; 7 positions agree with TRBD1. This CDR3 spans 15 amino acids. The junction had 5 bases not matched to a gene; V was cut back by 4 bases and J by 2 bases. The CDR3 spells CASSSQGLGNQPQHF. The CDR3 DNA follows: TGTGCCAGCAGTTCACAGGGGTTAGGCAATCAGCCCCAGCATTTT.

Ten or more counts support this clonotype. V gene TRBV30 combines with J gene TRBJ1-5; D is uncertain. CDR3 size: 13 residues. Looked up from germline, CDR1 is GTSNPN and CDR2 is SVGIG (reference sequence). With 3 bases removed from V and 3 bases from J, the gap between germline ends came to 9 bases. The CDR3 DNA follows: TGTGCCTGGAGCGGGCAGAACAATCAGCCCCAGCATTTT. Amino acid sequence: CAWSGQNNQPQHF. Combining the CDR3 with reference TRBV30 and TRBJ1-5 gives the whole variable domain SQTIHQWPATLVQPVGSPLSLECTVEGTSNPNLYWYRQAAGRGLQLLFYSVGIGQISSEVPQNLSASRPQDRQFILSSKKLLLSDSGFYLCAWSGQNNQPQHFGDGTRLSIL.

This chain connects TRBV28 to TRBJ1-1; 10 nucleotides agree with TRBD1. V lost 7 bases, J lost 5 bases, and 4 bases stayed unmatched. The CDR3 loop spans 13 amino acids. From germline, CDR1 is MDHEN and CDR2 SYDVKM. As DNA, the CDR3 is TGTGCCAGCAAGGGACAGGGGTATACTGAAGCTTTCTTT. It encodes CASKGQGYTEAFF.

This clonotype was recorded only once. This sequence joins TRBV6-2 or TRBV6-3 and TRBJ1-5; the D gene is possibly TRBD1 (6 bases). Trimming left V 7 bases short and J 0 bases short, with 10 bases between. From germline, CDR1 is MNHEY and CDR2 SVGEGT. The CDR3 loop spans 14 amino acids. The CDR3 coding sequence is TGTGCCAGCACCACGGGGGCTAGCAATCAGCCCCAGCATTTT. This sequence encodes CASTTGASNQPQHF.

The gene calls are TRBV7-8 and TRBJ2-7; no firm D call. The V end lost 5 bases, the J end lost 3 bases, and 26 bases lay between the germline ends. CDR1 and CDR2 from the germline V gene are SGHVS and FQNEAQ. The CDR3 covers 18 residues. CDR3 residues: CASSQLKLTGPLIYEQYF. Here the CDR3 DNA reads TGTGCCAGCAGCCAATTGAAATTAACGGGCCCCCTTATCTACGAGCAGTACTTC.

This chain joins TRBV6-1 and TRBJ1-2; D gene unclear. This CDR3 region has 16 residues. Germline-derived CDR1 and CDR2 are MNHNS and SASEGT. Between the trimmed V and J ends, which lost 4 bases and 0 bases, there was a span of 15 bases. The DNA for the CDR3 is TGTGCCAGCAGTGGGGTGTCCGGTTGGGCTAACTATGGCTACACCTTC. It specifies CASSGVSGWANYGYTF.

This clonotype was seen at least ten times. One junction end disagrees with the germline gene, perhaps due to a read error. This chain connects TRBV12-3 or TRBV12-4 to TRBJ1-6; 7 nucleotides align to TRBD1. The CDR3 covers 13 residues. The CDR3 nucleotides are TGTGCCAGCAGTTTGACAGGGATCTCACCCCCCCACTTT. Translation gives CASSLTGISPPHF.

This clonotype was counted many times. This sequence joins TRBV18 and TRBJ1-1; the D gene is possibly TRBD1 (5 bases). CDR3 length: 13 amino acids. Trimming removed 4 bases from V and 3 bases from J, with 9 bases in between. Germline CDR1 KGHSH, CDR2 LQKENI. For the CDR3, the DNA is TGTGCCAGCTCACGACAGCAAGACACTGAAGCTTTCTTT. Translation gives CASSRQQDTEAFF.

This clonotype was detected a few times. The rearrangement uses TRBV28 and TRBJ1-3, with 9 positions matching TRBD1. Germline V lookup: CDR1 MDHEN, CDR2 SYDVKM. With V trimmed by 2 bases and J by 5 bases, 7 bases remained unmatched. This CDR3 is built from 16 residues. This CDR3 is CASSLPDRGFRNTIYF. The CDR3 nucleotides read TGTGCCAGCAGTTTACCAGACAGGGGGTTCCGAAACACCATATATTTT.

Only one count was recorded for this clonotype. This sequence joins TRBV12-3 or TRBV12-4 and TRBJ1-1; 9 positions match TRBD1. The junction had 8 bases not matched to a gene; V was cut back by 6 bases and J by 6 bases. CDR3 length equals 14 residues. The DNA of the CDR3 is TGTGCCAGCAGGACGGGACAGGGAAAAGCTGAAGCTTTCTTT. Protein: CASRTGQGKAEAFF.

The chain employs TRBV10-2 and TRBJ2-4; 8 positions match TRBD1. Germline-derived CDR1 and CDR2 are WSHSY and SAAADI. After removal of 7 bases from V and 12 bases from J, the junction contained 11 bases not matched to a gene. The CDR3 has 13 amino acids. CDR3 nucleotides: TGCGCCAGCAACCCCGGGTCAGGGGGCAATCAGTACTTC. Protein sequence: CASNPGSGGNQYF.

This clonotype was seen ten or more times. This sequence joins TRBV7-9 and TRBJ2-7; D call uncertain. The CDR3 has 12 residues. CDR1 is SEHNR, CDR2 FQNEAQ, per germline (reference sequence). The germline V and J ends were trimmed by 2 bases and 7 bases, with 9 bases remaining between them. This CDR3 reads CASSLFLREQYF. The CDR3 region has the DNA TGTGCCAGCAGCTTATTTTTGCGGGAGCAGTACTTC.